This record concerns one T cell receptor beta chain sequence. CDR3 length equals 15 residues. Trimming stripped 1 base from V and 2 bases from J, with 9 bases between. The V gene's germline CDR1 is LGHDT and CDR2 YNNKEL (reference sequence). This sample was taken from a study of control samples from healthy donors and cancer patients. Using immunoSEQ multiplex PCR, the repertoire was profiled, and TCRdb retains in-frame clones only, with some absent. This sample has about 170,000 clones, with 85% to 95% found just once. Sequenced sample: blood. This chain uses TRBV3-1 (or the pseudogene TRBV3-2) with TRBJ1-5; maybe TRBD1 (5 bases). The clonotype comes from a woman under 30 in good health. CDR3 amino acids: CASSQGRDGNQPQHF. In DNA form, the CDR3 reads TGTGCCAGCAGCCAAGGCAGGGACGGCAATCAGCCCCAGCATTTT.